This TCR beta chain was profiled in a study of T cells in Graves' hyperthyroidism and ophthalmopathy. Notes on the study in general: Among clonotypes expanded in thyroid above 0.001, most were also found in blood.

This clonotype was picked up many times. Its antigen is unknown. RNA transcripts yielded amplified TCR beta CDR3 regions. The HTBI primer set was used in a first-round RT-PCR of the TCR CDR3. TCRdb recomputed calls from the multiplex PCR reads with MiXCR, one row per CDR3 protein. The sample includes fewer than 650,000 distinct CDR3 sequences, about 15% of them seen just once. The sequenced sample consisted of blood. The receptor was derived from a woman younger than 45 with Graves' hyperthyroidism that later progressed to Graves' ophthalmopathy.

The CDR3 loop reads CASRLQGSVGEQYF. The CDR3 DNA is TGTGCCAGCAGGCTACAGGGAAGTGTCGGCGAGCAGTACTTC. The chain links TRBV12-3 or TRBV12-4 to TRBJ2-7, with a possible D match to TRBD1 (6 bases). The length of the CDR3 is 14 residues. Trimming pared 6 bases from V and 6 bases from J, leaving 18 bases between.